The clone carrying this T cell receptor beta chain was observed at least ten times. The entry originates in a study of early T cells in non-severe SARS-CoV-2 infection. The overall study: Chains stayed unpaired after sequencing of bulk RNA from unsorted whole blood.

Trimming removed 7 bases from V and 0 bases from J, with 8 bases in between. Germline CDR1 is MDHEN and CDR2 is SYDVKM. The CDR3 consists of 13 residues. Individual cDNA molecules were tagged with unique molecular identifiers, the study reported. TCRdb re-called the 5' RACE reads through MiXCR, storing one row per CDR3 protein. The table shows fewer than 110,000 distinct CDR3 sequences, with 11% occurring only once. What was sequenced was whole blood. The chain is built from TRBV28 and TRBJ2-3; D not certain. The clonotype was recovered from an adult who was a healthcare worker with PCR-confirmed SARS-CoV-2 infection or an uninfected control (not recorded which). For the CDR3, the DNA is TGTGCCAGCATAGGCGGTAGCACAGATACGCAGTATTTT. Its protein product is CASIGGSTDTQYF.